This TCR beta chain was profiled in a study of T cell responses to AZD1222 COVID-19 vaccine. Study results and limitations: Just a handful of AZD1222 recipients tested seropositive at baseline. At 160-218 and 743-854, vaccine-associated CD4 TCRs were dominant, and they spanned spike.

From germline, CDR1 is SGHRS and CDR2 YFSETQ. Trimming removed 2 bases from V and 4 bases from J, with 7 bases in between. The CDR3 contains 12 residues. In the case of this clone: No antigen is known for it.

Using immunoSEQ multiplex PCR, the repertoire was profiled, and TCRdb retains in-frame clones only, with some absent. The sample shows about 140,000 clones, just over 90% of them seen only once. Sequencing was performed on peripheral blood, taken on day 0 of AZD1222 vaccination. This receptor was identified in an adult in good health. This sequence joins TRBV5-1 and TRBJ2-7; D perhaps matches TRBD1 (6 bases). In DNA form, the CDR3 reads TGCGCCAGCAGCTTACAGGGTTACGAGCAGTACTTC. Translation gives CASSLQGYEQYF.